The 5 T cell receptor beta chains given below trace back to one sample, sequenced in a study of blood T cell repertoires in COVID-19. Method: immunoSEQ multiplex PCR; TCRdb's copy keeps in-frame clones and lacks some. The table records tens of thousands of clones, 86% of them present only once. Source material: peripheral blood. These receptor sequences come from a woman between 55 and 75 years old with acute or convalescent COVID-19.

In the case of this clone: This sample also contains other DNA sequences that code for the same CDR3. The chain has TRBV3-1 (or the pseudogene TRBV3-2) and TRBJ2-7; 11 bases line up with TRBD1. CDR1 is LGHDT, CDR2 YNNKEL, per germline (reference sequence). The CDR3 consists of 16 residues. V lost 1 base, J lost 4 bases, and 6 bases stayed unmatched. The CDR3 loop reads CASSQVPGQGVYEQYF. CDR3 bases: TGTGCCAGCAGCCAAGTACCGGGACAGGGGGTTTACGAGCAGTACTTC.

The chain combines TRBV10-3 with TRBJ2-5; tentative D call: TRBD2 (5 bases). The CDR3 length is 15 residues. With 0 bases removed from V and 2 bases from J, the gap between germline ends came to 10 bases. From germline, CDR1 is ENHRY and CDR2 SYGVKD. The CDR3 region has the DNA TGTGCCATCAGTGAGTCTGGGAGTCAGCAAGAGACCCAGTACTTC. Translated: CAISESGSQQETQYF.

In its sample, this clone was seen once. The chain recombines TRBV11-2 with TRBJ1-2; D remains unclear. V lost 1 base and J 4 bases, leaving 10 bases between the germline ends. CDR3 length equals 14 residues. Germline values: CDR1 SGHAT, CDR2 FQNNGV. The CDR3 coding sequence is TGTGCCAGCAGCTTAGTATCCGGGGTCTATGGCTACACCTTC. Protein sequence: CASSLVSGVYGYTF.

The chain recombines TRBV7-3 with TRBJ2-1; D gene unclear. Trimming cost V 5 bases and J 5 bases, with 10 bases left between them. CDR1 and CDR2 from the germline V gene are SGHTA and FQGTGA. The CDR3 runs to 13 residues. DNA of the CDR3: TGTGCCAGCAGCCAGGAATTAAACAATGAGCAGTTCTTC. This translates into CASSQELNNEQFF.

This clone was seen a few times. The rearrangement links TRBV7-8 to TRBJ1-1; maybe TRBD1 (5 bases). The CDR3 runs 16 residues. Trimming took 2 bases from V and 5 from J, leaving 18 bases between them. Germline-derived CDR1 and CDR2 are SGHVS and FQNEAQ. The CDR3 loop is CASSLLPRDIRTEAFF. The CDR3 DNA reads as TGTGCCAGCAGCTTATTGCCCAGGGATATTAGGACTGAAGCTTTCTTT.